Presented here are 17 T cell receptor beta chains from one specimen sequenced in a study of T cell responses to AZD1222 COVID-19 vaccine. Generated by immunoSEQ multiplex PCR, the TCRdb table keeps only in-frame clones and is missing some. The sample contains 110,000 or so clones, roughly 88% of which appear only once. Sequencing used peripheral blood, obtained 28 days after the second AZD1222 dose. These receptors came from an adult who received the AZD1222 COVID-19 vaccine.

The V gene is TRBV11-2, the J gene TRBJ2-1; perhaps TRBD1 as D (5 bases). Germline-derived CDR1 and CDR2 are SGHAT and FQNNGV. Trimming took 1 base from V and 0 from J, leaving 13 bases between them. The CDR3 has 17 residues. CDR3 coding DNA: TGTGCCAGCAGCTTAGGGAGACAGCCAAGCTCCTACAATGAGCAGTTCTTC. This codes for CASSLGRQPSSYNEQFF. Looking up the rest from reference TRBV11-2 and TRBJ2-1 gives the full variable domain: EAGVAQSPRYKIIEKRQSVAFWCNPISGHATLYWYQQILGQGPKLLIQFQNNGVVDDSQLPKDRFSAERLKGVDSTLKIQPAKLEDSAVYLCASSLGRQPSSYNEQFFGPGTRLTVL.

The gene calls are TRBV15 and TRBJ1-1; perhaps TRBD1 as D (5 bases). The CDR3 totals 15 residues. Per germline, CDR1 LNHNV and CDR2 YYDKDF (reference sequence). Trimming stripped 0 bases from V and 4 bases from J, with 12 bases between. The CDR3 is CATSREKGTTTEAFF. The CDR3 nucleotides are TGTGCCACCAGCAGAGAAAAGGGGACGACCACTGAAGCTTTCTTT.

The V gene is TRBV5-6, the J gene TRBJ1-1; TRBD1 might be the D (6 bases). Trimming pared 2 bases from V and 5 bases from J, leaving 13 bases between. The CDR3 covers 14 residues. Germline V gene data show CDR1 as SGHDT and CDR2 as YYEEEE. Here the CDR3 DNA reads TGTGCCAGCAGCTTCTTGCAGGGGCCGACTGAAGCTTTCTTT. The encoded protein is CASSFLQGPTEAFF.

This chain joins TRBV27 and TRBJ1-1; D might be TRBD1 (6 bases). This CDR3 contains 13 residues. CDR1 MNHEY and CDR2 SMNVEV come from the germline V gene (reference sequence). Trimming pared 4 bases from V and 6 bases from J, leaving 12 bases between. The CDR3 loop is CASSWDKSAEAFF. Here the CDR3 DNA reads TGTGCCAGCAGTTGGGACAAGAGCGCTGAAGCTTTCTTT.

V gene TRBV24-1 combines with J gene TRBJ2-1, with a weak D call TRBD2 (6 bases). The germline V gene encodes CDR1 KGHDR and CDR2 SFDVKD. V lost 4 bases and J lost 7, with 19 bases in between. The CDR3 is 16 amino acids. The CDR3 nucleotides are TGTGCCACCAGTGAACCTGTGGGGGGAAAAGGGAATGAGCAGTTCTTC. This gives the protein CATSEPVGGKGNEQFF.

The sample holds one count of this clone. This chain links TRBV7-9 with TRBJ1-2; D call uncertain. V dropped 0 bases and J dropped 3 bases, with 8 bases sitting between them. The germline V gene encodes CDR1 SEHNR and CDR2 FQNEAQ (reference sequence). The CDR3 is 14 amino acids. The chain's CDR3 is CASSLAGNDYGYTF. The DNA for the CDR3 is TGTGCCAGCAGCTTAGCGGGGAACGACTATGGCTACACCTTC. The full variable domain, its missing parts supplied by reference TRBV7-9 and TRBJ1-2, is DTGVSQNPRHKITKRGQNVTFRCDPISEHNRLYWYRQTLGQGPEFLTYFQNEAQLEKSRLLSDRFSAERPKGSFSTLEIQRTEQGDSAMYLCASSLAGNDYGYTFGSGTRLTVV.

The chain employs TRBV18 and TRBJ1-3, with D possibly being TRBD1 (6 bases). Germline loops: CDR1 KGHSH, CDR2 LQKENI. The V end lost 2 bases, the J end lost 2 bases, and 13 bases lay between the germline ends. This CDR3 is 16 amino acids long. The CDR3 DNA reads as TGTGCCAGCTCACCAACGCAGGGGTCTACTGGAAACACCATATATTTT. Amino acids: CASSPTQGSTGNTIYF.

The chain links TRBV6-1 to TRBJ1-5; maybe TRBD1 (5 bases). V shed 2 bases and J shed 5 bases, with 16 bases lying between them. The germline gives CDR1 MNHNS, CDR2 SASEGT. This CDR3 is built from 16 residues. CDR3 bases: TGTGCCAGCAGTGAAACGATGGCAGGGAGGTATCAGCCCCAGCATTTT. As protein: CASSETMAGRYQPQHF.

This chain connects TRBV19 to TRBJ2-1; 11 bases are a match to TRBD1. The CDR3 totals 16 residues. The junction had 11 bases not matched to a gene; V was cut back by 7 bases and J by 6 bases. The germline V gene has CDR1 LNHDA and CDR2 SQIVND (reference sequence). CDR3 DNA: TGTGCCAGTACTCAAATCGGACAGGGGGCCCTCAATGAGCAGTTCTTC. Its protein is CASTQIGQGALNEQFF.

This clone was detected once. The chain recombines TRBV7-2 with TRBJ1-1; no clear D gene. Germline V gives CDR1 SGHTA, CDR2 FQGNSA. CDR3 size: 11 residues. Trimming removed 5 bases at V and 7 bases at J, with 8 bases between. CDR3 loop: CASSPRFEAFF. The CDR3 nucleotides are TGTGCCAGCAGCCCGCGTTTTGAAGCTTTCTTT.

This sequence joins TRBV12-3 or TRBV12-4 and TRBJ2-1; tentative D call: TRBD1 (6 bases). With 6 bases removed from V and 8 bases from J, the gap between germline ends came to 14 bases. The CDR3 consists of 13 residues. DNA for the CDR3: TGTGCCAGCAGACGGGACACCGGCGATGAGCAGTTCTTC. Amino acid sequence: CASRRDTGDEQFF.

CDR3 residues: CASSYTWDSPLHF. CDR3 nucleotide sequence: TGTGCCAGCAGTTACACCTGGGATTCACCCCTCCACTTT. This rearrangement joins TRBV6-2 or TRBV6-3 to TRBJ1-6; no clear D gene. Trimming took 2 bases from V and 8 from J, leaving 7 bases between them. The germline gives CDR1 MNHEY, CDR2 SVGEGT. There are 13 residues in the CDR3.

A word on this clone: The sample carries other DNA sequences with the same CDR3. V is TRBV5-4 and J is TRBJ2-1; no firm D call. This CDR3 region has 11 residues. Trimming took off 1 base at V and 4 bases at J, with 0 bases between the two ends. CDR1 SGHNT and CDR2 YYREEE come from the germline V gene (reference sequence). The CDR3 region is CASSLYNEQFF. The CDR3 coding sequence is TGTGCCAGCAGCTTGTACAATGAGCAGTTCTTC.

The chain joins TRBV5-4 to TRBJ1-2, with D possibly being TRBD1 (5 bases). With 0 bases removed from V and 8 bases from J, the gap between germline ends came to 11 bases. This CDR3 spans 13 amino acids. Germline V gene data show CDR1 as SGHNT and CDR2 as YYREEE (reference sequence). The CDR3 coding sequence is TGTGCCAGCAGCTTGGCGGGGGATAGGGGCTACACCTTC. The encoded protein is CASSLAGDRGYTF.

The chain carries TRBV6-6 and TRBJ2-7, with D uncertain. This CDR3 spans 15 amino acids. V was clipped by 0 bases and J by 5 bases, with 14 bases between them. Germline assignment: CDR1 MNHNY and CDR2 SVGAGI (reference sequence). CDR3 in amino acids: CASSYSTGLGHEQYF. CDR3 in DNA: TGTGCCAGCAGTTACTCGACTGGTTTGGGCCACGAGCAGTACTTC.

The V and J genes are TRBV4-2 and TRBJ1-3, with D maybe TRBD1 (5 bases). This CDR3 has 18 amino acids. The germline V and J ends were trimmed by 0 bases and 0 bases, with 15 bases remaining between them. Germline V gene lookup returns CDR1 LGHNA and CDR2 YNFKEQ. The CDR3 sequence: CASSQDQRQTASGNTIYF. For the CDR3, the DNA is TGTGCCAGCAGCCAAGATCAAAGACAGACAGCCTCTGGAAACACCATATATTTT.

J is TRBJ1-2 and V is TRBV7-9; D is uncertain. The germline CDR1 and CDR2 sequences are SEHNR and FQNEAQ (reference sequence). Trimming shortened V by 5 bases and J by 3 bases, and 13 bases separated the two germline ends. This CDR3 region has 14 residues. The CDR3 loop is CASSAQRDDYGYTF. CDR3 nucleotide sequence: TGTGCCAGCAGCGCACAGAGAGACGACTATGGCTACACCTTC.